Listed below are T cell receptor beta chains from one sample, sequenced in a study of blood T cell repertoires in COVID-19. Sequenced by immunoSEQ multiplex PCR; TCRdb stores in-frame clones only, minus some. Here the sample spans about 67,000 clones, about 82% being singletons. Material: peripheral blood. The origin of the receptors is a human donor in a cohort sampled during active COVID-19. Both conserved end residues are trimmed from each CDR3.

j_call v_call cdr3_aa
TRBJ1-2 TRBV19 ASSKGTENYGYT
TRBJ1-5 TRBV2 ASSVTRDREISNQPQH
TRBJ2-1 TRBV6-2/TRBV6-3 ASSPLGRVEGNEQF
TRBJ2-6 TRBV7-2 ASSVGQSGANVLT
TRBJ1-1 TRBV2 ASSWTGRNTEAF
TRBJ1-4 TRBV2 ASSEVVAGGEKLF
TRBJ1-1 TRBV3-1/TRBV3-2 ASSPAGGRNTEAF
TRBJ2-2 TRBV5-1 ASSTQGTGELF
TRBJ2-7 TRBV4-3 ASSQDWTSGGYYEQY
TRBJ2-6 TRBV11-3 ASSPGTGYLAGANVLT
TRBJ1-5 TRBV6-5 ASSRPGAPNQPQH
TRBJ1-1 TRBV6-2/TRBV6-3 ASSTDRGAF
TRBJ2-6 TRBV27 ASSPRRAGANVLT
TRBJ2-3 TRBV10-3 AISELRADTDTQY
TRBJ2-6 TRBV19 ASSFWTGLLPGANVLT
TRBJ2-3 TRBV15 ATSPQRQIAGDTQY
TRBJ2-2 TRBV19 ASSIGGTGLGELF
TRBJ2-3 TRBV4-1 ASSQEPRETSGRASTDTQY
TRBJ1-1 TRBV9 ASSPGMNTEAF
TRBJ1-5 TRBV5-1 ASSIELNQPQH
TRBJ1-1 TRBV30 AWSTPVGFTEAF
TRBJ1-5 TRBV5-4 ASSLKGVNQPQH
TRBJ1-6 TRBV7-9 ASKRQPPDNSPLH
TRBJ2-3 TRBV5-1 ASSLGGGASDTQY
TRBJ2-1 TRBV19 ASSTRGTFNEQF
TRBJ1-2 TRBV30 AWKSRTGIRGSYGYT
TRBJ2-1 TRBV5-1 ASSLGLSLPEQF
TRBJ2-3 TRBV5-1 ASSYGLAGVDLNTQY
TRBJ2-3 TRBV18 ASSPSRGADTQY
TRBJ1-1 TRBV6-4 ASSQTVNTEAF
TRBJ1-2 TRBV5-4 ASSPEMDSRYGYT
TRBJ2-3 TRBV24-1 ATSEAGTGKADTQY
TRBJ1-4 TRBV2 ASRPERGTNEKLF
TRBJ2-5 TRBV9 ASSVVGGAFETQY
TRBJ2-2 TRBV10-3 AISDAGDTGELF
TRBJ1-4 TRBV10-1 ASSGTGVGPNEKLF
TRBJ2-2 TRBV5-1 ASRTGLARTGELF
TRBJ2-5 TRBV4-1 ASSQDRTSGGPYQETQY
TRBJ1-1 TRBV2 ASSQQGNTEAF
TRBJ1-6 TRBV19 ASSIRGQNSPLH
TRBJ1-2 TRBV10-1 ATLDRVEGSYGYT
TRBJ1-1 TRBV29-1 SVESGLKAF
TRBJ1-2 TRBV9 ASSERSGYGYT
TRBJ2-5 TRBV9 ASSVTDGRGETQY
TRBJ1-2 TRBV19 ASTRQSSPYGYT
TRBJ1-5 TRBV4-1 ASSQESGAFQPQH